This TCR beta chain was captured in a study of CD8+ T cells in alopecia areata. Trimming cost V 6 bases and J 7 bases, with 10 bases left between them. The CDR3 contains 13 residues. Germline V gene lookup returns CDR1 ENHRY and CDR2 SYGVKD. RNA extraction and reverse transcription yielded cDNA as sequencing template. The protocol was immunoSEQ multiplex PCR, while the TCRdb copy is restricted to in-frame clones and leaves out a portion. The data hold about 210,000 clones, with 64% observed a single time. The treatment was: oral pan-JAK inhibitor, 5-10 mg twice daily. The chain has TRBV10-3 and TRBJ1-6; no clear D gene. The receptor comes from a human donor with alopecia areata. This sample comprised CD4+ T cells sorted from blood, obtained at week 4, from a patient treated with tofacitinib. CDR3: CAIRETENSPLHF. The CDR3 bases are TGTGCCATCAGAGAGACCGAGAATTCACCCCTCCACTTT.